Below, 2 T cell receptor beta chains from the same sample are listed, as sequenced in a study of shared clonotypes between healthy human individuals. The repertoire was sequenced with immunoSEQ multiplex PCR; TCRdb's copy has only in-frame clones and lacks some. The sample records some 680,000 clones, around three quarters being singletons. The material sequenced was memory CD4+ T cells sorted from blood. Indicated subset: CD45RA-negative fraction. All receptors derive from a woman in her twenties or thirties in good health.

This sequence joins TRBV19 and TRBJ2-1; unclear D gene. This CDR3 spans 14 amino acids. The V gene lost 3 bases and the J gene lost 2 bases, with 8 bases spanning the gap. Germline assignment: CDR1 LNHDA and CDR2 SQIVND (reference sequence). The CDR3 region is CASSMGSTYNEQFF. CDR3 bases: TGTGCCAGTAGTATGGGCTCCACCTACAATGAGCAGTTCTTC.

The V gene is TRBV5-1, the J gene TRBJ1-5, with TRBD1 as a possible D gene (5 bases). Germline V lookup: CDR1 SGHRS, CDR2 YFSETQ. V was pared by 3 bases and J by 3 bases, with 13 bases between. The CDR3 contains 15 residues. This CDR3 is CASSSDGHYNQPQHF. The CDR3 DNA sequence: TGCGCCAGCAGCTCGGACGGACACTACAATCAGCCCCAGCATTTT.